These T cell receptor beta chains were read from a single sample in a study of CD8+CD57+ T cells in acquired aplastic anemia. TCRdb called the reads again in MiXCR, with one record for every CDR3 protein. The sample includes under 350,000 distinct CDR3 sequences, 56% seen only once; the top ten take around 1.2%. Sequenced sample: sorted CD4+, CD8+, or CD8+CD57+ T cells (not recorded which) from PBMCs. These receptors originate from a human donor with aplastic anemia. CDR3s include the opening cysteine and the closing phenylalanine or tryptophan. A D gene is named only where the DNA matches it firmly. Expanded clones get a size class; other rows say once, few or many, or leave the size out.

V: TRBV25-1
size: .
D: .
J: TRBJ1-2
DNA: TGTGCCAGCAGTGAATATTGGAGGGTGGCGGGCTACACCTTC
CDR3: CASSEYWRVAGYTF

V: TRBV19
size: few
D: .
J: TRBJ2-7
DNA: TGTGCCAGTAGTATCGGGACGGCCGCCTACGAGCAGTACTTC
CDR3: CASSIGTAAYEQYF

V: TRBV20-1
size: .
D: TRBD1
J: TRBJ2-7
DNA: TGCAGTGCTGTTGAACTCGGACAGGGCTACGAGCAGTACTTC
CDR3: CSAVELGQGYEQYF

V: TRBV7-8
size: .
D: TRBD1
J: TRBJ1-6
DNA: TGTGCCAGCAGCTTTACAGGGGTTTCACCCCTCCACTTT
CDR3: CASSFTGVSPLHF

V: TRBV12-3/TRBV12-4
size: .
D: TRBD1
J: TRBJ2-7
DNA: TGTGCCAGCGCAGCACCGCTAACCGGGACAGGGGGCCACGAGCAGTACTTC
CDR3: CASAAPLTGTGGHEQYF

V: TRBV20-1
size: many
D: TRBD1
J: TRBJ2-7
DNA: TGCAGTGCTTCCGGGACAGGGTACGAGCAGTACTTC
CDR3: CSASGTGYEQYF

V: TRBV19
size: many
D: TRBD2
J: TRBJ2-5
DNA: TGTGCCAGTAGACCCAAGGCGGCTAGCGGGAGGAAAGAGACCCAGTACTTC
CDR3: CASRPKAASGRKETQYF

V: TRBV5-1
size: .
D: .
J: TRBJ1-1
DNA: TGCGCCAGCAGCTTGGACAGGCTTACGAACACTGAAGCTTTCTTT
CDR3: CASSLDRLTNTEAFF

V: TRBV18
size: many
D: TRBD2
J: TRBJ2-7
DNA: TGTGCCAGCTCACCACCGGGACTAGCGTACGAGCAGTACTTC
CDR3: CASSPPGLAYEQYF

V: TRBV14
size: many
D: TRBD1
J: TRBJ1-5
DNA: TGTGCCAGCAGCTCCCGACAGGGTACGTCGCCCCAGCATTTT
CDR3: CASSSRQGTSPQHF

V: TRBV6-5
size: .
D: TRBD2
J: TRBJ2-3
DNA: TGTGCCAGCAGTGGGGGTCCCACTAGCGGGGGGGCGGATACGCAGTATTTT
CDR3: CASSGGPTSGGADTQYF

V: TRBV7-8
size: many
D: TRBD1
J: TRBJ2-5
DNA: TGTGCCAGCAGCTTGGACAGGACCCAAGAGACCCAGTACTTC
CDR3: CASSLDRTQETQYF

V: TRBV7-8
size: few
D: .
J: TRBJ2-7
DNA: TGTGCCAGCAGCTTTAAGGGGCGCGAGCAGTACTTC
CDR3: CASSFKGREQYF

V: TRBV7-7
size: .
D: .
J: TRBJ2-1
DNA: TGTGCCAGCAGCTTAAGTCCTCGACCCGCCCATGAGCAGTTCTTC
CDR3: CASSLSPRPAHEQFF

V: TRBV25-1
size: .
D: .
J: TRBJ2-5
DNA: TGTGCCAGCAGTGAAGGCGGGAAGACCCAGTACTTC
CDR3: CASSEGGKTQYF

V: TRBV28
size: few
D: TRBD1
J: TRBJ2-3
DNA: TGTGCCAGCAGTTCCTCCTTGACAGGGCCCACAGATACGCAGTATTTT
CDR3: CASSSSLTGPTDTQYF

V: TRBV5-1
size: once
D: .
J: TRBJ2-7
DNA: TGCGCCAGCAGCTCGCCAGATACTAGCTACGAGCAGTACTTC
CDR3: CASSSPDTSYEQYF

V: TRBV12-3/TRBV12-4
size: .
D: .
J: TRBJ1-4
DNA: TGTGCCAGCAGAGGAGATGAAAAACTGTTTTTT
CDR3: CASRGDEKLFF

V: TRBV7-9
size: .
D: .
J: TRBJ2-7
DNA: TGTGCCAGCAGCTCCCGCGGGAATGCCTACGAGCAGTACTTC
CDR3: CASSSRGNAYEQYF

V: TRBV10-3
size: .
D: .
J: TRBJ1-5
DNA: TGTGCCATCAGTGAGGGGGCGGGTCAGCCCCAGCATTTT
CDR3: CAISEGAGQPQHF

V: TRBV5-4
size: .
D: TRBD1
J: TRBJ1-4
DNA: TGTGCCAGCAGCCATACTAGGACAGGAGGTAATGAAAAACTGTTTTTT
CDR3: CASSHTRTGGNEKLFF

V: TRBV20-1
size: .
D: TRBD1
J: TRBJ2-2
DNA: TGCAGTGCCAGTAAACCCGGGACAGGCACCGGGGAGCTGTTTTTT
CDR3: CSASKPGTGTGELFF

V: TRBV10-1
size: .
D: TRBD2
J: TRBJ2-7
DNA: TGCGCCAGCAGCGGGAGCGGGGGGACTGGTGAGCAGTACTTC
CDR3: CASSGSGGTGEQYF

V: TRBV4-1
size: once
D: .
J: TRBJ2-1
DNA: TGCGCCAGCAGCCAAGATCATGAGGGTGAGCAGTTCTTC
CDR3: CASSQDHEGEQFF

V: TRBV5-6
size: .
D: .
J: TRBJ2-5
DNA: .
CDR3: CASSFYICSARPAGQETQYF

V: TRBV5-6
size: .
D: .
J: TRBJ2-1
DNA: TGTGCCAGCAGGTCCGGGGCTGAGCAGTTCTTC
CDR3: CASRSGAEQFF

V: TRBV24-1
size: .
D: TRBD2
J: TRBJ2-3
DNA: TGTGCCACCAGTGATTTCCCCACTACTAGCGCGCAGTATTTT
CDR3: CATSDFPTTSAQYF

V: TRBV19
size: many
D: .
J: TRBJ1-1
DNA: TGTGCCAGTAGTAAGGGGGTGGCAGGGAGCTCTGAAGCTTTCTTT
CDR3: CASSKGVAGSSEAFF

V: TRBV7-9
size: .
D: TRBD2
J: TRBJ2-2
DNA: TGTGCCACCGGGACTAGCGGGGGCCGGAGCGGGGAGCTGTTTTTT
CDR3: CATGTSGGRSGELFF

V: TRBV7-2
size: .
D: .
J: TRBJ1-6
DNA: TGTGCCAGCAGCGTCAGGGTTAATAATTCACCCCTCCACTTT
CDR3: CASSVRVNNSPLHF

V: TRBV30
size: .
D: TRBD2
J: TRBJ2-5
DNA: TGTGCCTGGAGTGCACTAGCGGGGGCGGGCCAAGAGACCCAGTACTTC
CDR3: CAWSALAGAGQETQYF

V: TRBV10-3
size: .
D: .
J: TRBJ2-7
DNA: TGTGCCATCAGCTATGAAGCAGGGGTTTCTTACGAGCAGTACTTC
CDR3: CAISYEAGVSYEQYF

V: TRBV29-1
size: .
D: TRBD2
J: TRBJ2-3
DNA: TGCAGCGTTGACGGGGGGGCCCGAAGCACAGATACGCAGTATTTT
CDR3: CSVDGGARSTDTQYF

V: TRBV2
size: .
D: TRBD1
J: TRBJ1-4
DNA: TGTGCCAGCAGTTTCGGACAGGGGAATGAAAAACTGTTTTTT
CDR3: CASSFGQGNEKLFF

V: TRBV20-1
size: .
D: .
J: TRBJ1-1
DNA: TGCAGTGCCAGGGGCCCACATAAGACGAACACTGAAGCTTTCTTT
CDR3: CSARGPHKTNTEAFF

V: TRBV20-1
size: many
D: .
J: TRBJ1-1
DNA: TGCAGTGGGAGATATCCCGTGAACACTGAAGCTTTCTTT
CDR3: CSGRYPVNTEAFF

V: TRBV15
size: .
D: TRBD2
J: TRBJ2-5
DNA: TGTGTCACCAGCAGATCGACTAGCCGTTCAGAGACCCAGTACTTC
CDR3: CVTSRSTSRSETQYF

V: TRBV29-1
size: .
D: TRBD1
J: TRBJ2-7
DNA: TGCAGCGTCGACCCGGGACAGGGGGCCCACGAGCAGTACTTC
CDR3: CSVDPGQGAHEQYF

V: TRBV5-4
size: .
D: TRBD2
J: TRBJ2-7
DNA: TGTGCCAGCCAGCCCCGGCGGGAGAGCACCGGGGAGCAGTACTTC
CDR3: CASQPRRESTGEQYF

V: TRBV7-9
size: many
D: .
J: TRBJ2-2
DNA: TGTGCCAGCAGGTCCTGGGGGAACACCGGGGAGCTGTTTTTT
CDR3: CASRSWGNTGELFF

V: TRBV20-1
size: .
D: TRBD1
J: TRBJ2-7
DNA: TGCAGTGCTAACCCACGGACAGGTTGGACGGGATACGAGCAGTACTTC
CDR3: CSANPRTGWTGYEQYF

V: TRBV6-5
size: .
D: .
J: TRBJ1-5
DNA: TGTGCCAGCAGCTCTTTTAGCGCGGGACAGCCCCAGCATTTT
CDR3: CASSSFSAGQPQHF

V: TRBV6-1
size: many
D: TRBD2
J: TRBJ2-3
DNA: TGTGCCAGCAGTGAAAATGGACTAGCGGGAGGAGCAGATACGCAGTATTTT
CDR3: CASSENGLAGGADTQYF

V: TRBV10-2
size: many
D: .
J: TRBJ2-2
DNA: TGCGCCAGCAGACAGGTGGGGGAGCTGTTTTTT
CDR3: CASRQVGELFF